Each of the 13 T cell receptor beta chains below was sequenced from the same sample in a study of identical twins. TCRdb reanalysed the 5' RACE reads using MiXCR and keeps one entry per CDR3 protein. The table shows approximately 690,000 distinct CDR3 sequences, with around 5.7% occurring only once. Sequenced: naive T cells sorted from blood. These receptors were collected from a man aged 18 to 29 in good health.

This clonotype was seen at least ten times. This chain connects TRBV7-8 to TRBJ2-7; perhaps D is TRBD1 or TRBD2 (5 bases each). CDR1 is SGHVS and CDR2 is FQNEAQ in the germline V gene. Trimming removed 7 bases at V and 0 bases at J, with 16 bases between. This CDR3 spans 15 amino acids. The CDR3 coding sequence is TGTGCCAGCACATCCCGGGACCCGCACTCCTACGAGCAGTACTTC. This sequence encodes CASTSRDPHSYEQYF.

This clonotype was found a few times. V and J are TRBV12-3 or TRBV12-4 and TRBJ2-4; D is uncertain. V was trimmed by 6 bases and J by 0 bases, leaving 15 bases between them. There are 16 residues in the CDR3. The CDR3, as DNA: TGTGCCAGCAGCAAGACGGACGCTCTAGCCAAAAACATTCAGTACTTC. Translated: CASSKTDALAKNIQYF.

The chain combines TRBV7-2 with TRBJ2-4; 8 nucleotides match TRBD1. J gave up 4 bases and V 5 bases, and 4 bases lay outside the gene matches. This CDR3 has 14 amino acids. CDR1 and CDR2 (germline): SGHTA, FQGNSA. The CDR3 bases are TGTGCCAGCAGCCAGGGACAGGCAAAAAACATTCAGTACTTC. Encoded protein: CASSQGQAKNIQYF.

This clonotype has a count of ten or more. The chain has TRBV4-2 and TRBJ2-1; D is perhaps TRBD1 or TRBD2 (5 bases each). The CDR3 is 12 amino acids. Deletions cut 7 bases from V and 10 bases from J, with 14 bases between. CDR1 LGHNA and CDR2 YNFKEQ come from the germline V gene. The CDR3 bases are TGTGCCAGCACCGCAAGGGACCGGGAGCAGTTCTTC. This gives the protein CASTARDREQFF.

This clonotype showed up many times. This chain connects TRBV14 to TRBJ2-7; 14 bases are shared with TRBD2. This CDR3 has 16 residues. V lost 4 bases to trimming and J lost 6 bases; unmatched junction nucleotides: 8. Germline CDR1 reads SGHDN; CDR2 reads FVKESK. This chain's CDR3 is CASSPLAGLAGVEQYF. In nucleotides, the CDR3 is TGTGCCAGCAGCCCCCTAGCGGGACTAGCGGGAGTCGAGCAGTACTTC. Full variable domain (remainder filled in from reference TRBV14 and TRBJ2-7): EAGVTQFPSHSVIEKGQTVTLRCDPISGHDNLYWYRRVMGKEIKFLLHFVKESKQDESGMPNNRFLAERTGGTYSTLKVQPAELEDSGVYFCASSPLAGLAGVEQYFGPGTRLTVT.

V usage is TRBV20-1 and J usage is TRBJ2-5; 9 bases line up with TRBD2. Trimming took 0 bases from V and 7 from J; bases not matched to a gene: 12. Germline values: CDR1 DFQATT, CDR2 SNEGSKA (reference sequence). The CDR3 loop spans 16 amino acids. CDR3 protein: CSARDRGLAGPGTQYF. CDR3 sequence (DNA): TGCAGTGCTAGAGATAGGGGGCTAGCGGGACCAGGGACCCAGTACTTC.

There are many counts of this clonotype. The genes are TRBV12-3 or TRBV12-4 and TRBJ2-7, with D maybe TRBD1 (5 bases). The CDR3 loop spans 13 amino acids. Trimming removed 3 bases at V and 5 bases at J, with 11 bases between. The CDR3 nucleotides read TGTGCCAGCAGTTTGGGCAGGGCCAACGAGCAGTACGTC. Protein sequence: CASSLGRANEQYV.

This clonotype was detected many times. The J gene is TRBJ2-7, the V gene TRBV4-2, with TRBD2 matching 7 bases. Trimming at V came to 1 base and at J to 4 bases, leaving 10 bases not matched to a gene. The CDR3 totals 16 residues. CDR1 is LGHNA and CDR2 is YNFKEQ in the germline V gene. The CDR3 reads CASSQVGPSGFYEQYF. CDR3 nucleotides: TGTGCCAGCAGCCAAGTAGGGCCTAGCGGTTTTTACGAGCAGTACTTC.

The V call is TRBV12-3 or TRBV12-4, the J call TRBJ2-5; D gene uncertain. V lost 3 bases and J lost 5, with 10 bases in between. The length of the CDR3 is 13 residues. CDR3 nucleotide sequence: TGTGCCAGCAGTTTGGCCATCCGGGAGACCCAGTACTTC. Translation: CASSLAIRETQYF.

Ten or more counts support this clonotype. This rearrangement joins TRBV15 to TRBJ1-5; no firm D call. V was trimmed by 0 bases and J by 4 bases, leaving 16 bases between them. The CDR3 covers 17 residues. The germline gives CDR1 LNHNV, CDR2 YYDKDF (reference sequence). CDR3 DNA: TGTGCCACCAGCAGAGATAATAGCGGACCGACTAATCAGCCCCAGCATTTT. This sequence encodes CATSRDNSGPTNQPQHF.

This clonotype was recorded a few times. The V call is TRBV20-1, the J call TRBJ2-7; D may be TRBD1 or TRBD2 (6 bases each). Between the trimmed V and J ends, which lost 5 bases and 6 bases, there was a span of 17 bases. CDR3 length: 13 residues. Germline lookup yields CDR1 DFQATT and CDR2 SNEGSKA (reference sequence). CDR3 sequence reads: CSAPGEAGVEQYF. CDR3 nucleotides: TGCAGTGCTCCGGGAGAGGCAGGGGTCGAGCAGTACTTC.

This clonotype has more than one count but fewer than ten. The gene calls are TRBV5-1 and TRBJ2-5, with 7 bases aligning to TRBD1. The CDR3 covers 14 residues. Trimming at V came to 3 bases and at J to 1 base, leaving 3 bases not matched to a gene. Germline CDR1 SGHRS, CDR2 YFSETQ. The CDR3 region has the DNA TGCGCCAGCAGCTGGGGACAGCTCCAAGAGACCCAGTACTTC. This encodes CASSWGQLQETQYF.

This clonotype was detected many times. The chain recombines TRBV29-1 with TRBJ2-3; TRBD2 might be the D (5 bases). The V gene's germline CDR1 is SQVTM and CDR2 ANQGSEA. The CDR3 loop spans 13 amino acids. Trimming took off 5 bases at V and 6 bases at J, with 15 bases between the two ends. The CDR3 nucleotides are TGCAGCGTTCAGGTGGGAGTAGTCGATACGCAGTATTTT. Amino acids: CSVQVGVVDTQYF.